This T cell receptor beta chain was obtained from a study of T cell repertoires in aging, cancer and after chemotherapy. General study findings and limits: Compared with age-matched healthy donors, untreated hematological or solid cancer patients showed higher blood TCR clonality.

A mixed TRB-A/B primer pool amplified rearranged TRB by multiplex touch-down PCR. TCRdb reprocessed the multiplex PCR reads via MiXCR and lists one record per CDR3 protein. This sample has 5,000 to 6,500 distinct CDR3 sequences; 30% to 40% occur once, and the top ten carry less than 60%. Peripheral blood genomic DNA, not sorted cells or RNA, was the template. As concerns this clonotype: Its target is unknown. This may be a read error, as it is one base from a much larger clone.

CDR3 length equals 16 residues. Per the germline V gene, CDR1 is MNHEY and CDR2 is SMNVEV (reference sequence). Trimming removed 5 bases from V and 9 bases from J, with 25 bases in between. The specimen sequenced was blood. The clonotype was recovered from a human donor with a blood cancer. The chain is built from TRBV27 and TRBJ1-2, with a possible D match to TRBD1 (6 bases). The CDR3 DNA reads as TGTGCCAGCAGTCCCCCGCAGCCGACAGGAGGAATTTGCTACACCTTC. Amino acids: CASSPPQPTGGICYTF.